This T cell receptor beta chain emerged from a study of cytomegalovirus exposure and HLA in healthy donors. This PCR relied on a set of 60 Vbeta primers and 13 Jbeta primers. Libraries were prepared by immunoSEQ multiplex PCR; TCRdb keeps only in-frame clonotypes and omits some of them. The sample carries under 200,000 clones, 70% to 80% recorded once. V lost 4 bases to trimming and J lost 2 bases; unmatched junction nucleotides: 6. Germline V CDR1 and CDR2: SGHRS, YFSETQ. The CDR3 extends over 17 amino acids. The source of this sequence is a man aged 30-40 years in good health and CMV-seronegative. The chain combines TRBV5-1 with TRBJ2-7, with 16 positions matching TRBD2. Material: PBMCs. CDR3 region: CASSAGLAGGPPYEQYF. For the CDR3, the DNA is TGCGCCAGCAGCGCGGGACTAGCGGGAGGGCCTCCCTACGAGCAGTACTTC.